The clone carrying this T cell receptor beta chain was found once. Its antigen is unknown. The record originates from a study of shared clonotypes between healthy human individuals. Whole-study results and caveats: Only blood was sampled, and tissue TCR repertoires likely differ from blood ones.

The authors split each subset's genomic DNA evenly across several immunoSEQ plates. Libraries were prepared by immunoSEQ multiplex PCR; TCRdb keeps only in-frame clonotypes and omits some of them. The data hold hundreds of thousands of clones, with 90% to 96% observed a single time. The CDR3 has 16 amino acids. The ends were cut back, 0 bases at V and 2 bases at J, with 14 bases in the middle. Germline values: CDR1 KGHSH, CDR2 LQKENI. Into CD45RA+ naive and CD45RA-negative memory subsets, the CD4+ cells were split. The sequencing input was naive CD4+ T cells sorted from blood. Subset of the sample: CD45RA+ positively selected. The chain recombines TRBV18 with TRBJ2-7; D not resolved. The sequence was obtained from a woman in her 30s in good health. For the CDR3, the DNA is TGTGCCAGCTCACCACCGAAAAGGACCGGAGCCTACGAGCAGTACTTC. Encoded protein: CASSPPKRTGAYEQYF.